This TCR beta chain was profiled in a study of spatial heterogeneity in lung cancer. Study-level background: Patients with untreated early-stage non-small cell lung cancer, numbering some 68, were the donors.

The sample's time point: blood at routine non-recurrence follow-up after resection. The input material, whole RNA from tumor, nontumor lung or frozen PBMC, was sequenced unsorted. This CDR3 region has 14 residues. The germline V gene has CDR1 SGHTA and CDR2 FQGNSA. The V gene end was trimmed by 4 bases and the J gene end by 8 bases; junction bases not matched to a gene: 7. TCRdb reprocessed the 5' RACE reads via MiXCR and lists one record per CDR3 protein. The repertoire consists of around 27,000 distinct CDR3 sequences, with more than 4.5% occurring once and the leading ten covering approximately 25%. In this sample, this clonotype turned up many times.

The starting material was PBMCs, obtained at follow-up. The chain combines TRBV7-2 with TRBJ1-4, with 7 bases that match TRBD1. The clonotype comes from a female donor with early-stage non-small cell lung cancer. CDR3 loop: CASSSRQGEEKLFF. CDR3 bases: TGTGCCAGCAGCTCCCGACAGGGAGAAGAAAAACTGTTTTTT.